This T cell receptor (beta chain) comes out of a study of chemoradiotherapy in HPV16-positive cancers. For the study at large: Candidate HPV-specific clones and shared TCR motifs came from a couple of HPV16-positive patients.

The CDR3 runs 19 residues. CDR1 is LGHNA, CDR2 YNFKEQ, per germline. Trimming pared 1 base from V and 0 bases from J, leaving 19 bases between. Libraries were prepared by immunoSEQ multiplex PCR; TCRdb keeps only in-frame clonotypes and omits some of them. The data show about 24,000 clones, with roughly 92% seen just once and under 20% held by the top ten. Over chemoradiotherapy, repertoires were sampled more than once. On this clone itself: As yet, its antigen is unknown.

Whole-study results and caveats: The functional HPV-specific definition rests on just a couple of HPV16-positive patients. During treatment, candidate HPV-specific clones and E7-related motifs expanded in tumor.

The clonotype comes from a human donor with HPV-associated anogenital cancer. The starting material was blood, obtained from a patient who underwent chemoradiotherapy. This sequence joins TRBV4-2 and TRBJ1-3; perhaps TRBD1 as D (6 bases). The CDR3 sequence is CASSQVGHTGTHSGNTIYF. The CDR3 nucleotides are TGTGCCAGCAGCCAAGTGGGGCACACAGGGACACACTCTGGAAACACCATATATTTT.